Below, 13 T cell receptor beta chains from the same sample are listed, as sequenced in a study of blood T cell repertoires in COVID-19. Some clones are missing from TCRdb's copy, which holds only in-frame ones; the method was immunoSEQ multiplex PCR. The data show nearly 250,000 clones, with about 82% seen just once and approximately 6% held by the top ten. Sequenced material: peripheral blood. Receptors originate from a woman older than 75 with COVID-19, enrolled during active disease.

The chain couples TRBV19 to TRBJ2-2; D is possibly TRBD1 (5 bases). The germline V gene has CDR1 LNHDA and CDR2 SQIVND (reference sequence). Trimming stripped 0 bases from V and 4 bases from J, with 18 bases between. The CDR3 runs to 18 residues. The CDR3 spells CASSIEGPGVGGTGELFF. The DNA of the CDR3 is TGTGCCAGTAGTATAGAGGGGCCAGGTGTTGGTGGCACCGGGGAGCTGTTTTTT.

V usage is TRBV2 and J usage is TRBJ1-5; 8 positions agree with TRBD1. The J segment lost 7 bases and the V segment lost 4 bases, leaving 3 bases of the junction unmatched. CDR3 length equals 13 residues. Germline-derived CDR1 and CDR2 are SNHLY and FYNNEI. The CDR3 nucleotides read TGTGCCAGCAGTGCAGGGGGCCAACAGCCCCAGCATTTT. It specifies CASSAGGQQPQHF. Full variable domain (rest looked up from reference TRBV2 and TRBJ1-5): EPEVTQTPSHQVTQMGQEVILRCVPISNHLYFYWYRQILGQKVEFLVSFYNNEISEKSEIFDDQFSVERPDGSNFTLKIRSTKLEDSAMYFCASSAGGQQPQHFGDGTRLSIL.

The gene calls are TRBV10-3 and TRBJ2-2; tentatively, D is TRBD1 (5 bases). Germline V gene sequence: CDR1 ENHRY, CDR2 SYGVKD. V lost 3 bases and J lost 4, with 12 bases in between. This CDR3 is 15 amino acids long. CDR3 bases: TGTGCCATCAGTGATGGGGTGCAGGGCACCGGGGAGCTGTTTTTT. Amino acid sequence: CAISDGVQGTGELFF.

The V call is TRBV7-8, the J call TRBJ1-1; the match to TRBD1 covers 9 bases. V was pared by 5 bases and J by 5 bases, with 9 bases of the junction left unmatched. Looked up from germline, CDR1 is SGHVS and CDR2 is FQNEAQ. This CDR3 contains 15 residues. The DNA of the CDR3 is TGTGCCAGCAGCCCCCACCGGGACAGGGAGACTGAAGCTTTCTTT. This codes for CASSPHRDRETEAFF.

This clone appeared a single time. The genes are TRBV5-1 and TRBJ2-2; 9 positions agree with TRBD1. J lost 4 bases, V lost 6 bases, and 7 bases had no gene match. Germline V CDR1 and CDR2: SGHRS, YFSETQ. This CDR3 spans 15 amino acids. CDR3 protein: CASTLTGGGTGELFF. The DNA for the CDR3 is TGCGCCAGCACCCTGACAGGGGGGGGCACCGGGGAGCTGTTTTTT.

The chain couples TRBV19 to TRBJ1-2; 9 positions agree with TRBD1. Germline V lookup: CDR1 LNHDA, CDR2 SQIVND (reference sequence). The CDR3 runs 14 residues. The ends lost 7 bases at V and 2 bases at J; junction bases unmatched: 5. The DNA of the CDR3 is TGTGCCAGTAAACTGGGACAGGGAAACTATGGCTACACCTTC. This gives the protein CASKLGQGNYGYTF.

The V gene is TRBV6-2 or TRBV6-3, the J gene TRBJ1-1; D is unresolved. From germline, CDR1 is MNHEY and CDR2 SVGEGT. The V and J ends lost 6 bases and 1 base respectively, with 12 bases between them. This CDR3 has 14 residues. The CDR3, as DNA: TGTGCCAGCAGCCTACCTAGGCCGAACACTGAAGCTTTCTTT. Residues: CASSLPRPNTEAFF.

V gene TRBV19 combines with J gene TRBJ2-2; 8 bases agree with TRBD1. The CDR3 extends over 15 amino acids. V lost 9 bases to trimming and J lost 0 bases; unmatched junction nucleotides: 6. CDR1 and CDR2 (germline): LNHDA, SQIVND (reference sequence). The CDR3 DNA is TGTGCCAGCCACAAACAGGGGGCGAACACCGGGGAGCTGTTTTTT. Its protein is CASHKQGANTGELFF.

The CDR3 sequence is CASSSSGAREKLFF. DNA for the CDR3: TGTGCCAGTAGTTCCTCAGGGGCTCGGGAAAAACTGTTTTTT. The chain combines TRBV19 with TRBJ1-4, with D possibly TRBD1 on 6 matching bases. Germline CDR1 is LNHDA and CDR2 is SQIVND (reference sequence). The V end was cut by 5 bases, the J end by 8 bases, with 15 bases between. This CDR3 has 14 residues.

This clone was picked up one time. The chain links TRBV7-2 to TRBJ2-7; 10 bases match TRBD1. The J segment lost 2 bases and the V segment lost 6 bases, leaving 1 base of the junction unmatched. The CDR3 runs 13 residues. The germline gives CDR1 SGHTA, CDR2 FQGNSA. In DNA form, the CDR3 reads TGTGCCAGCAGGACAGGGGGCGCCTACGAGCAGTACTTC. Its protein is CASRTGGAYEQYF.

The V gene is TRBV5-1, the J gene TRBJ2-7; D might be TRBD2 (5 bases). Trimming took 3 bases from V and 0 from J, leaving 7 bases between them. The CDR3 runs to 13 residues. Germline loops: CDR1 SGHRS, CDR2 YFSETQ. This chain's CDR3 is CASSWENSYEQYF. CDR3 nucleotides: TGCGCCAGCAGCTGGGAGAACTCCTACGAGCAGTACTTC.

The chain links TRBV6-2 or TRBV6-3 to TRBJ1-6; 7 positions match TRBD1. Germline-derived CDR1 and CDR2 are MNHEY and SVGEGT. The CDR3 sequence is 14 residues long. The trim removed 0 bases at V and 12 bases at J, leaving 5 bases unmatched. The CDR3 DNA reads TGTGCCAGCAGTTACTCAGGGGGCGCCGTACCCCTCCACTTT. Encoded protein: CASSYSGGAVPLHF.

The J gene is TRBJ2-7, the V gene TRBV6-5; no reliable D call. This CDR3 comprises 15 residues. V lost 4 bases, J lost 5 bases, and 18 bases lay in between. Germline CDR1 reads MNHEY; CDR2 reads SVGAGI. The chain's CDR3 is CASSSIYLLTDEQYV. In nucleotides, the CDR3 is TGTGCCAGCAGTTCCATCTACCTCCTCACGGACGAGCAGTACGTC.